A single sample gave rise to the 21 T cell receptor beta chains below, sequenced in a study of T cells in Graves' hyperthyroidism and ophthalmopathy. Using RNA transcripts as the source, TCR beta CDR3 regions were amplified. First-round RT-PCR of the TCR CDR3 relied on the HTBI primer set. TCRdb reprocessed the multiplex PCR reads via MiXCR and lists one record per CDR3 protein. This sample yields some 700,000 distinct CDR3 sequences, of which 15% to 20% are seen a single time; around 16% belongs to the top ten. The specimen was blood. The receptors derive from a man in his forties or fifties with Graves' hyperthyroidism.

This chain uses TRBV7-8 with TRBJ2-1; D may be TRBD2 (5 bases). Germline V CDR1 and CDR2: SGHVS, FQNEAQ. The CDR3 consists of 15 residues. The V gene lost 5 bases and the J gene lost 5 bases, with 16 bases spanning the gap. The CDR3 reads CASSPRAALNNEQFF. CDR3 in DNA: TGTGCCAGCAGCCCCCGAGCGGCCCTGAACAATGAGCAGTTCTTC.

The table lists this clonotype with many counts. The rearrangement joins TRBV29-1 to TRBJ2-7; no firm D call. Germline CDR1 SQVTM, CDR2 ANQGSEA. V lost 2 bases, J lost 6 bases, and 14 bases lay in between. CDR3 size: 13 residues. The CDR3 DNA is TGCAGCGTTGAAATGGTTGACTTTAGCGAGCAGTACTTC. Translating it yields CSVEMVDFSEQYF.

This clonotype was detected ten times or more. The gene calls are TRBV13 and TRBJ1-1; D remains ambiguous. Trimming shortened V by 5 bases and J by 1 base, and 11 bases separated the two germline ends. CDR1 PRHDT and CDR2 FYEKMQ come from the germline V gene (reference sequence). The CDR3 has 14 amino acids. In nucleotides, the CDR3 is TGTGCCAGCAGCCTCGGAATGGGGAACACTGAAGCTTTCTTT. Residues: CASSLGMGNTEAFF.

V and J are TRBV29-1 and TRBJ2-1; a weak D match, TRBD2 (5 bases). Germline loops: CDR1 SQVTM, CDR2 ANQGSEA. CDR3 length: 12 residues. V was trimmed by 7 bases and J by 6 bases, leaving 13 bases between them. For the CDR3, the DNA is TGCAGCGCCCCCCTAGGGAGCAATGAGCAGTTCTTC. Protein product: CSAPLGSNEQFF.

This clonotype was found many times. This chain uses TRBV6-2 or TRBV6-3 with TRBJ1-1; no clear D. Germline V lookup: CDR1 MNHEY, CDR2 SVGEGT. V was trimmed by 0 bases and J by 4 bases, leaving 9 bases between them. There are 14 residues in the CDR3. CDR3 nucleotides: TGTGCCAGCAGTTACTCGGGCCGGTTCACTGAAGCTTTCTTT. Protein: CASSYSGRFTEAFF.

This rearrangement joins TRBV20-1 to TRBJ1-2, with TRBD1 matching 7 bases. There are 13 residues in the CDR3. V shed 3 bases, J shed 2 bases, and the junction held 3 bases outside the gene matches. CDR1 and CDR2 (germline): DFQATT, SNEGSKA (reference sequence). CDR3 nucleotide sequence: TGCAGTGCTAGTTCGGACAGGAACTATGGCTACACCTTC. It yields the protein CSASSDRNYGYTF.

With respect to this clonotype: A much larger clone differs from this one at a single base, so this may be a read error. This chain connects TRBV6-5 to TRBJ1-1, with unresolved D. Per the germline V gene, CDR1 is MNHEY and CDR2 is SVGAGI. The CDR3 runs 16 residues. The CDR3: CASSYSMQVMNTEGFF. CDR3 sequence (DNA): TGTGCCAGCAGTTACTCGATGCAGGTGATGAACACTGAAGGTTTCTTT.

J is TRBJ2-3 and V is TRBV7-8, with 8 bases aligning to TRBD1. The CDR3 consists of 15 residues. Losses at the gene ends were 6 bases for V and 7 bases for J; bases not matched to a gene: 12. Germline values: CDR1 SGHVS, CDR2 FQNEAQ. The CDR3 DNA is TGTGCCAGCAGTCACCGGGGACAGGCCGCGTATACGCAGTATTTT. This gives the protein CASSHRGQAAYTQYF.

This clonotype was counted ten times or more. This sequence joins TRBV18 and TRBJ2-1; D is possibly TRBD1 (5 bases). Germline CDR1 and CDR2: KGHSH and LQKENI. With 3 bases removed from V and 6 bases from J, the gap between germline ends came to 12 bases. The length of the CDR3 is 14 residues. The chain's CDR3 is CASSPSRGGNEQFF. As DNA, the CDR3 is TGTGCCAGCTCACCCAGTAGGGGCGGCAATGAGCAGTTCTTC.

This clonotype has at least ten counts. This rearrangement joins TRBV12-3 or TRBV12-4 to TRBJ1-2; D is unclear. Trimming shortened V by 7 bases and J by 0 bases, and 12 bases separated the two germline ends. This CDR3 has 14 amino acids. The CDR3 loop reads CASNLQETNYGYTF. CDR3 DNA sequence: TGTGCCAGCAATCTTCAGGAAACTAACTATGGCTACACCTTC.

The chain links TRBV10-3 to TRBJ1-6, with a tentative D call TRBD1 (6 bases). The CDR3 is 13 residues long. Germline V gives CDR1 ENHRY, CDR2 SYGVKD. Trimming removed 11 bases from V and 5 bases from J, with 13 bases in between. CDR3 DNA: TGTGCCTCCCGGGACACAAATAATTCACCCCTCCACTTT. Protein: CASRDTNNSPLHF.

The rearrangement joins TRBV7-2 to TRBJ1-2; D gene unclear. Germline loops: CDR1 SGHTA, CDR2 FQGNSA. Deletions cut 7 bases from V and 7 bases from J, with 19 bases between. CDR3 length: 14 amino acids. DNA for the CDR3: TGTGCCAGCAATAACCCAGCAGGCCCTATTGGCTACACCTTC. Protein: CASNNPAGPIGYTF. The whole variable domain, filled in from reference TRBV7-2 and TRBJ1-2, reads GAGVSQSPSNKVTEKGKDVELRCDPISGHTALYWYRQSLGQGLEFLIYFQGNSAPDKSGLPSDRFSAERTGGSVSTLTIQRTQQEDSAVYLCASNNPAGPIGYTFGSGTRLTVV.

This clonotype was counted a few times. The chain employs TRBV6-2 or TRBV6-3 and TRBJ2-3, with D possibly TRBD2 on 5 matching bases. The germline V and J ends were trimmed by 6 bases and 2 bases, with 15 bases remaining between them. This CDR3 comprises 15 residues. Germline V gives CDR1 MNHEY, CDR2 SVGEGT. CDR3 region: CASRFRGGDTDTQYF. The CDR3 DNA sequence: TGTGCCAGCAGATTTCGAGGAGGAGACACAGATACGCAGTATTTT.

CDR3 sequence: CSARAGLAGRGGELFF. For the CDR3, the DNA is TGCAGTGCTAGAGCTGGGCTAGCGGGAAGAGGCGGGGAGCTGTTTTTT. The chain links TRBV20-1 to TRBJ2-2, with TRBD2 matching over 9 bases. Germline CDR1 DFQATT, CDR2 SNEGSKA (reference sequence). The CDR3 consists of 16 residues. Trimming cost V 1 base and J 7 bases; bases outside gene matches: 10.

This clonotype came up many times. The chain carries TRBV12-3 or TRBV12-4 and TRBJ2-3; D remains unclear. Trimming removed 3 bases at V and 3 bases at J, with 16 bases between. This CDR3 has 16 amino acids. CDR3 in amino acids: CASSFLKGSMTDTQYF. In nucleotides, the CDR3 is TGTGCCAGCAGTTTTCTGAAGGGTTCTATGACAGATACGCAGTATTTT.

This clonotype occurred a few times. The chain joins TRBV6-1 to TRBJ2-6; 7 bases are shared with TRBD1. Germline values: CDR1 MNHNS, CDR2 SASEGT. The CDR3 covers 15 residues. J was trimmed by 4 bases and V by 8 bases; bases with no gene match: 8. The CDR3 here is CASRGRGPGANVLTF. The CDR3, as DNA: TGTGCCAGCCGGGGAAGGGGGCCAGGGGCCAACGTCCTGACTTTC.

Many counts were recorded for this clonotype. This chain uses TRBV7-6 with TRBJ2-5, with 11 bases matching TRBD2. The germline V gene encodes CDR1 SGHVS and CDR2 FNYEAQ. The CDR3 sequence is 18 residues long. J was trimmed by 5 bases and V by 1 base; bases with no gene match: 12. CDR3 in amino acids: CASSLGVLAGALWETQYF. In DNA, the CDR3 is TGTGCCAGCAGCTTAGGGGTACTAGCGGGAGCGCTTTGGGAGACCCAGTACTTC. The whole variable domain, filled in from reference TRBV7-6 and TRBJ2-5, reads GAGVSQSPRYKVTKRGQDVALRCDPISGHVSLYWYRQALGQGPEFLTYFNYEAQQDKSGLPNDRFSAERPEGSISTLTIQRTEQRDSAMYRCASSLGVLAGALWETQYFGPGTRLLVL.

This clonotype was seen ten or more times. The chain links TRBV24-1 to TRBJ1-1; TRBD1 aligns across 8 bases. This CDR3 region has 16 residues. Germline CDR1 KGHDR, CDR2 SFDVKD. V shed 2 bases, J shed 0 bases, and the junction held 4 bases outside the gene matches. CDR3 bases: TGTGCCACCAGTGATTCCGGACAGGGAATGAACACTGAAGCTTTCTTT. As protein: CATSDSGQGMNTEAFF.

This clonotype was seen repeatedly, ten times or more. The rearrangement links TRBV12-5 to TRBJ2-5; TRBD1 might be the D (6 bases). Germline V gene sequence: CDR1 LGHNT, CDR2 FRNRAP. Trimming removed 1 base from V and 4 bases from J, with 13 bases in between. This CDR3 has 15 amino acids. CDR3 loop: CASGLDRAWGETQYF. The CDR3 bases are TGTGCTAGTGGTTTGGACAGGGCATGGGGAGAGACCCAGTACTTC.

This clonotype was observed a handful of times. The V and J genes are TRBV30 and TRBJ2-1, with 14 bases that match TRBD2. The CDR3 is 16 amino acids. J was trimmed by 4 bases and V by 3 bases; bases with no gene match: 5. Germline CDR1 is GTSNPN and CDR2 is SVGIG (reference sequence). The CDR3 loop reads CAWSLGLAGGYNEQFF. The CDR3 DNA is TGTGCCTGGAGCCTAGGACTAGCGGGAGGATACAATGAGCAGTTCTTC. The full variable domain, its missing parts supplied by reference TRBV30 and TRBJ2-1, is SQTIHQWPATLVQPVGSPLSLECTVEGTSNPNLYWYRQAAGRGLQLLFYSVGIGQISSEVPQNLSASRPQDRQFILSSKKLLLSDSGFYLCAWSLGLAGGYNEQFFGPGTRLTVL.

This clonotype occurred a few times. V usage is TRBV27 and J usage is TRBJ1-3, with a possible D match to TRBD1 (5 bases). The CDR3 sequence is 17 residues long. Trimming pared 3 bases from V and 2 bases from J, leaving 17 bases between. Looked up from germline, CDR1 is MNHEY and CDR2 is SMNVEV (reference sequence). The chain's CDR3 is CASSFFLGRGPGNTIYF. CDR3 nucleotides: TGTGCCAGCAGTTTCTTTTTGGGGAGGGGCCCTGGAAACACCATATATTTT.